This T cell receptor beta chain derives from a study of human T cells and chemical hapten exposure. About the study: Upper-back patch tests with 0.01% DPC were read at 6 days. Small pooled library volume differences mainly caused per-sample TCR yield variation.

The CDR3 runs 15 residues. The germline CDR1 and CDR2 sequences are MNHNS and SASEGT. V lost 4 bases, J lost 7 bases, and 7 bases stayed unmatched. One entry per CDR3 protein results from TCRdb running MiXCR on the RACE reads. The sample includes about 380,000 distinct CDR3 sequences, roughly 4.8% of them seen just once. This clonotype was counted many times. As for time point: patch test 1, 2 weeks after DPC sensitization. Treatment in this sample: therapeutic diphenylcyclopropenone sensitization with weekly scalp DPC. Ahead of applying each patch test, blood was sampled. The chain couples TRBV6-1 to TRBJ1-4; 9 nucleotides agree with TRBD1. This clonotype was obtained from a woman aged 50 to 60 with alopecia areata. Some clones in this sample may be carry-over from other donors' samples. The source was whole blood, collected in connection with sensitization to the hapten diphenylcyclopropenone (DPC). DNA for the CDR3: TGTGCCAGCAGTGGGGACAGGGCGATTGGTGAAAAACTGTTTTTT. Protein sequence: CASSGDRAIGEKLFF.